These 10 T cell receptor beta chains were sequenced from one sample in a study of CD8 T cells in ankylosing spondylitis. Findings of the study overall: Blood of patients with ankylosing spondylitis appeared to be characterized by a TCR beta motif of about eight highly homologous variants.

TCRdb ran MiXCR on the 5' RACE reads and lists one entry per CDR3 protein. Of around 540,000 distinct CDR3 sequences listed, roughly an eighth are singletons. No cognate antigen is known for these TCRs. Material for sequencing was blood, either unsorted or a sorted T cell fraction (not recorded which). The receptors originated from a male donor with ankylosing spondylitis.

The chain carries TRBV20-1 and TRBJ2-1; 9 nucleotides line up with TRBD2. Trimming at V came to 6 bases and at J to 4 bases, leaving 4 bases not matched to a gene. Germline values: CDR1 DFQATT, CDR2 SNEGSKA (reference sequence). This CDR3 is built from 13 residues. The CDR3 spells CSALTSGYNEQFF. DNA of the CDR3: TGCAGTGCCTTGACTAGCGGTTACAATGAGCAGTTCTTC.

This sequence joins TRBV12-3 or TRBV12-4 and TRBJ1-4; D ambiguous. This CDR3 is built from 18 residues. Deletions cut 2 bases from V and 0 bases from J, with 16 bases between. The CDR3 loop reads CASSLFGHLGTTNEKLFF. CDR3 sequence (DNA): TGTGCCAGCAGTTTATTCGGCCACCTAGGGACAACTAATGAAAAACTGTTTTTT.

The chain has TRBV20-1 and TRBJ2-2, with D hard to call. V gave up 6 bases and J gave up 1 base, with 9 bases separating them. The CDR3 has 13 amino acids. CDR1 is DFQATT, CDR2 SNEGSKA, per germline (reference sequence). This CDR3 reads CSAPARNTGELFF. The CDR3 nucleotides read TGCAGTGCGCCCGCACGGAACACCGGGGAGCTGTTTTTT.

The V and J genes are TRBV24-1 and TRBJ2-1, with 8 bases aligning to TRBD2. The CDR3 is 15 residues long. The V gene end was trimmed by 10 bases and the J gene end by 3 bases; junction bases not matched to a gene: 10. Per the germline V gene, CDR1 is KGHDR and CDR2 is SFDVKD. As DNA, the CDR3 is TGTGCCACTAACGTAGCGGGACGTTTCTACAATGAGCAGTTCTTC. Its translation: CATNVAGRFYNEQFF.

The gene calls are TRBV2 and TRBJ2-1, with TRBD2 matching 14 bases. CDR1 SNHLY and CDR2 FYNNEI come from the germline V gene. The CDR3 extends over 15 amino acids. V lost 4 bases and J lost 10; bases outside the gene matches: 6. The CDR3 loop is CASSAWGLAGDEQFF. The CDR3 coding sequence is TGTGCCAGCAGTGCCTGGGGACTAGCGGGAGACGAGCAGTTCTTC. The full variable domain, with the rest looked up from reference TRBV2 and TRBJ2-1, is EPEVTQTPSHQVTQMGQEVILRCVPISNHLYFYWYRQILGQKVEFLVSFYNNEISEKSEIFDDQFSVERPDGSNFTLKIRSTKLEDSAMYFCASSAWGLAGDEQFFGPGTRLTVL.

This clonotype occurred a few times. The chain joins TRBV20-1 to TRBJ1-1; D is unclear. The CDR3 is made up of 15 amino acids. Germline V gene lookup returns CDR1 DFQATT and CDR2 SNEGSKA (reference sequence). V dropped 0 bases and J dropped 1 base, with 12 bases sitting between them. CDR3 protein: CSARDLGRPNTEAFF. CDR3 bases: TGCAGTGCTAGAGATCTAGGACGGCCGAACACTGAAGCTTTCTTT.

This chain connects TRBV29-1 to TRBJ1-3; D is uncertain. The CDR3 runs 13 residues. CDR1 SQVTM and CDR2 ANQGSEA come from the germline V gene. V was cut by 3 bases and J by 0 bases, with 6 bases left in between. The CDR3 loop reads CSVDLGSGNTIYF. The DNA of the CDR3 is TGCAGCGTTGATCTGGGCTCTGGAAACACCATATATTTT.

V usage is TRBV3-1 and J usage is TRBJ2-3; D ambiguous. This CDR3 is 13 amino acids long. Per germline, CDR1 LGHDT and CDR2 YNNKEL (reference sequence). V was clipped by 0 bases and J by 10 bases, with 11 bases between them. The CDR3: CASSQDIKLPQYF. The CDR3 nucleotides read TGTGCCAGCAGCCAAGATATAAAGCTTCCGCAGTATTTT.

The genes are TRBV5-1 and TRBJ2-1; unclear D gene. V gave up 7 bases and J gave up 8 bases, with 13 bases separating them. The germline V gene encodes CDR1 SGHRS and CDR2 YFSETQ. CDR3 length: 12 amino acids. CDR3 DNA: TGCGCCAGCCGCACAGAAGGCGATGAGCAGTTCTTC. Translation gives CASRTEGDEQFF.

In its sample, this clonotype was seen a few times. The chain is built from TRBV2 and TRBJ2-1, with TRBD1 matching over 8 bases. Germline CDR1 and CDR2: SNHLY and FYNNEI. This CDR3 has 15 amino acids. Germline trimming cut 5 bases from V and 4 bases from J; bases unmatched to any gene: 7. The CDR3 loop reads CASSTPGQVYNEQFF. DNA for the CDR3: TGTGCCAGCAGTACCCCGGGACAGGTTTACAATGAGCAGTTCTTC.